This T cell receptor (beta chain) was sequenced in a study of CXCR3-negative and CXCR3-positive naive CD8 T cells. Findings and caveats of the study: The majority of assays used fresh PBMCs, and CXCR3 expression partially decreased after cryopreservation. Compared with CXCR3-negative naive cells, CXCR3-positive naive cells showed more hydrophobic TRB CDR3s. Naive cells, whether CXCR3-negative or CXCR3-positive, had similar TRBV-TRBJ usage, while memory cells differed.

Per germline, CDR1 LNHNV and CDR2 YYDKDF (reference sequence). The CDR3 has 14 amino acids. The authors gated naive CD8+ T cells as CD45RO-CCR7+CD27+CD95-. Remarks on this clonotype: What it binds is not known.

Each TRB cDNA library was prepared by 5' RACE (with UMI labels). TCRdb reworked the 5' RACE reads into one entry per CDR3 protein, no DNA. The specimen's table records about 90,000 distinct CDR3 sequences. This TCR came from a human donor in good health. Some clones in this sample may be carry-over from other donors' samples. The chain is built from TRBV15 and TRBJ2-7; TCRdb's D gene call, TRBD1, goes unchecked for lack of DNA. Sequencing was carried out using naive CXCR3+ CD8+ T cells from blood. The subset here: CD45RO-CCR7+CD27+CD95- naive CD8+ T cells expressing CXCR3 (TNR3+). This chain's CDR3 is CATSPRTGAYEQYF.